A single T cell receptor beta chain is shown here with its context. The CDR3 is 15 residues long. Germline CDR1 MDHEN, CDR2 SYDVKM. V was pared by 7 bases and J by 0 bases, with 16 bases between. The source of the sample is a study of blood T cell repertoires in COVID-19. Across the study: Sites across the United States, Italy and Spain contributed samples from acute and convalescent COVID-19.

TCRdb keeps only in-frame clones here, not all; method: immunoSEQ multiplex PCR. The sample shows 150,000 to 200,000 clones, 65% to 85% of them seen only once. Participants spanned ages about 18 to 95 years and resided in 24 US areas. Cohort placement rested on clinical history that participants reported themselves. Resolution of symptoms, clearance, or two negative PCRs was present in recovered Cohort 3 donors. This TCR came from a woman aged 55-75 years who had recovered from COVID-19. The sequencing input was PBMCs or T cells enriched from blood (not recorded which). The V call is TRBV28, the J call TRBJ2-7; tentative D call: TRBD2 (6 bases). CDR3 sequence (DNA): TGTGCCAGCACCTTGGGACTTAAGGCCTCCTACGAGCAGTACTTC. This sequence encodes CASTLGLKASYEQYF.